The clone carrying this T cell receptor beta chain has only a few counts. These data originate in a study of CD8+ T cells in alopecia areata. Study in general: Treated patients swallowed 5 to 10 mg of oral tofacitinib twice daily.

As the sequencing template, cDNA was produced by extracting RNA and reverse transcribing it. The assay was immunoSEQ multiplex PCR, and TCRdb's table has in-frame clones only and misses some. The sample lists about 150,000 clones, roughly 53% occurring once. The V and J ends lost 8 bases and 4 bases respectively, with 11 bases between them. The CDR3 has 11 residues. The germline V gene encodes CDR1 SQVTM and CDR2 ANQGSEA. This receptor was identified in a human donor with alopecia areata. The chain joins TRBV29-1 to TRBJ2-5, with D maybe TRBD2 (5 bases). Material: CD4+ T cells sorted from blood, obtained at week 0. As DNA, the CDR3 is TGCAGCTTTAGCGTTGGAGAGACCCAGTACTTC. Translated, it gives CSFSVGETQYF.